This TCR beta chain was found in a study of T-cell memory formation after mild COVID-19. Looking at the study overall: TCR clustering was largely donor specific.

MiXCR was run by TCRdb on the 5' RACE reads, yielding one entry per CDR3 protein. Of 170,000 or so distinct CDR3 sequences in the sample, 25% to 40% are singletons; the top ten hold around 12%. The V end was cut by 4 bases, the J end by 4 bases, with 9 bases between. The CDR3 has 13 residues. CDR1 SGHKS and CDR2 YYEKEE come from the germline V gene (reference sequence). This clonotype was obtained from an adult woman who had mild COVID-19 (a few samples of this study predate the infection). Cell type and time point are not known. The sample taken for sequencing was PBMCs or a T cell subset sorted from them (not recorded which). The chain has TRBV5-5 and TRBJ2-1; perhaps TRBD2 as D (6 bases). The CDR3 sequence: CASSRERYNEQFF. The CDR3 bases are TGTGCCAGCAGCCGGGAGAGATACAATGAGCAGTTCTTC.